This T cell receptor (beta chain) was documented in a study of brain T cells in children with intractable seizures. Time point noted: blood from clinic visit 5 months post-surgery; TSC patient then seizure free. Sequencing was limited to surgery cases with top T cell transcript signatures in brain tissue. Only in-frame clones appear in the TCRdb table, and some are missing; sequencing was by immunoSEQ multiplex PCR. The data show 300,000 to 400,000 clones, 93% seen once. Trimming removed 2 bases from V and 2 bases from J; junction bases left unmatched: 7. CDR1 is LNHNV and CDR2 is YYDKDF in the germline V gene (reference sequence). The CDR3 contains 16 residues.

The material sequenced was peripheral blood, taken roughly 5 months after surgery. This chain links TRBV15 with TRBJ2-3; TRBD2 agrees at 7 bases. This clonotype was obtained from a boy under two years old with tuberous sclerosis and intractable seizures. The CDR3 loop is CATSRKRAGPTDTQYF. The CDR3 DNA sequence: TGTGCCACCAGCAGAAAACGAGCGGGGCCCACAGATACGCAGTATTTT.